This T cell receptor (beta chain) was sequenced in a study of Ad26.COV2.S vaccination and SARS-CoV-2 variants. Study context: Trial arm assignment for the donor was COV1001 Ad26.COV2.S. Intramuscularly, Ad26.COV2.S was given either once or twice, 56 days apart. Study-wide results and caveats: Reported post-vaccination CD8+ and CD4+ T cell responses to spike showed substantial breadth.

Concerning this clone: No antigen is known for it.

The treatment is: some 19 received Ad26.COV2.S at low or high dose, single or two shots; 5 received placebo; per-sample allocation not given. Samples came from day 63 after the first vaccine or placebo injection. Wuhan-strain spike was delivered by a replication-incompetent Ad26 vector. Clones were sequenced by immunoSEQ multiplex PCR, and TCRdb holds only the in-frame ones, with some missing. The sample records over 400,000 clones, about 90% being singletons. Unmatched junction bases numbered 9, after V lost 6 bases and J lost 4 bases. This CDR3 has 14 amino acids. The germline CDR1 and CDR2 sequences are MNHEY and SMNVEV (reference sequence).

The receptor was isolated from a person between 18 and 65 years old who received the Ad26.COV2.S COVID-19 vaccine or a placebo. This specimen consisted of peripheral blood, obtained in a trial of Ad26.COV2.S vaccine versus placebo. This chain links TRBV27 with TRBJ2-7; TRBD1 agrees at 7 bases. CDR3 sequence: CASRPGTVFYEQYF. The CDR3 DNA is TGTGCCAGCAGGCCCGGGACAGTTTTTTACGAGCAGTACTTC.